This TCR beta chain derives from a study of type 1 regulatory T cells. Each CDR3 protein is one row after TCRdb ran MiXCR on the reads. Among 60,000 to 70,000 distinct CDR3 sequences listed, nearly 50% were seen once. CDR3 size: 12 residues. The V end was cut by 4 bases, the J end by 4 bases, with 5 bases between. Germline-derived CDR1 and CDR2 are LGHDT and YNNKEL (reference sequence). To note about this clonotype: Its antigen remains unknown.

This sequence originates from a human donor in good health. The material sequenced was cultured non-Tr1 T cells, either the whole culture or a sorted T cell fraction (not recorded which). This rearrangement joins TRBV3-1 to TRBJ1-3; D is unclear. The CDR3 loop reads CASSPPGNTIYF. The CDR3 DNA follows: TGTGCCAGCAGCCCTCCCGGAAACACCATATATTTT.